Listed below are T cell receptor beta chains from one sample, sequenced in a study of blood T cell repertoires in COVID-19. Here immunoSEQ multiplex PCR was the method, and the copy in TCRdb shows in-frame clones only, minus some. The data show 150,000 to 200,000 clones, more than 80% seen once. The sample comprised peripheral blood. The receptor set was obtained from a human donor in a cohort sampled during active COVID-19. Both conserved end residues are part of each CDR3. A D gene is named only where the DNA matches it firmly. Expanded clones get a size class; other rows say once, few or many, or leave the size out.

- TRBJ2-1 - TRBV6-5 CAGSSGSGVYNEQFF TGTGCCGGGTCCAGCGGTTCGGGAGTTTACAATGAGCAGTTCTTC
- TRBJ1-1 - TRBV28 CASSFSTARSNTEAFF TGTGCCAGCAGTTTCTCGACAGCTAGGTCGAACACTGAAGCTTTCTTT
- TRBJ1-2 - TRBV15 CATSRERGQINYGYTF TGTGCCACCAGCAGAGAGAGAGGACAGATTAACTATGGCTACACCTTC
- TRBJ2-7 TRBD2 TRBV9 CASSVDGRGTEQYF TGTGCCAGCAGCGTAGATGGGCGGGGGACCGAGCAGTACTTC
- TRBJ2-7 - TRBV7-2 CASSLTGGHHYEQYF TGTGCCAGCAGCTTAACCGGGGGGCACCACTACGAGCAGTACTTC
once TRBJ2-1 TRBD2 TRBV15 CATSRDPLGLAGKNEQFF TGTGCCACCAGCAGAGATCCCCTCGGACTAGCGGGAAAAAATGAGCAGTTCTTC
- TRBJ2-7 TRBD1 TRBV5-5 CASSLDRGRNYEQYF TGTGCCAGCAGTCTTGACAGGGGGCGCAACTACGAGCAGTACTTC
- TRBJ1-5 TRBD1 TRBV3-1/TRBV3-2 CASSLDRGNQPQHF TGTGCCAGCTCACTGGACAGGGGCAATCAGCCCCAGCATTTT
once TRBJ1-2 TRBD1 TRBV4-1 CASSPRTGGFYGYTF TGCGCCAGCAGCCCCAGGACAGGGGGGTTTTATGGCTACACCTTC
once TRBJ2-2 - TRBV5-6 CASRSGAGELFF TGTGCCAGCAGATCCGGGGCCGGGGAGCTGTTTTTT
- TRBJ1-1 - TRBV6-5 CASSPRQKMAEAFF TGTGCCAGCAGTCCCCGACAGAAGATGGCTGAAGCTTTCTTT
- TRBJ2-5 TRBD2 TRBV15 CATSSRLAGGETQYF TGTGCCACCAGCAGCCGACTAGCGGGAGGAGAGACCCAGTACTTC
- TRBJ1-1 - TRBV7-2 CASSFRVRVTEAFF TGTGCCAGCAGCTTCAGGGTCCGCGTCACTGAAGCTTTCTTT
- TRBJ1-1 - TRBV9 CASSPIPGGVNTEAFF TGTGCCAGCAGCCCAATCCCCGGGGGGGTAAACACTGAAGCTTTCTTT
- TRBJ2-7 TRBD1 TRBV3-1/TRBV3-2 CASSPHSGTGGYEQYF TGTGCCAGCAGCCCCCACAGCGGGACAGGGGGATACGAGCAGTACTTC
- TRBJ1-2 TRBD1 TRBV19 CASSPRRRDRVPYGYTF TGTGCCAGTAGTCCCCGCCGCCGGGACAGGGTACCCTATGGCTACACCTTC
- TRBJ2-2 - TRBV5-1 CASSLRESTGELFF TGCGCCAGCAGCTTAAGGGAGAGCACCGGGGAGCTGTTTTTT
- TRBJ2-5 - TRBV7-9 CASSLKPTTGETQYF TGTGCCAGCAGCTTAAAACCCACCACGGGTGAGACCCAGTACTTC
once TRBJ1-4 - TRBV27 CASTTLLSATNEKLFF TGTGCCAGCACCACCCTTCTAAGTGCAACTAATGAAAAACTGTTTTTT
- TRBJ2-7 TRBD1 TRBV9 CASSPSAGGSYEQYF TGTGCCAGCAGCCCCAGCGCAGGGGGTTCCTACGAGCAGTACTTC
- TRBJ1-5 - TRBV4-1 CASSPLQGKEGNQPQHF TGCGCCAGCAGCCCCCTCCAGGGGAAAGAGGGCAATCAGCCCCAGCATTTT
few TRBJ1-1 - TRBV3-1/TRBV3-2 CASSQGATEAFF TGTGCCAGCAGCCAGGGAGCTACTGAAGCTTTCTTT
few TRBJ1-4 TRBD1 TRBV4-3 CASSQDTGQGSNHQKLFF TGCGCCAGCAGCCAAGATACGGGACAGGGGTCAAATCACCAAAAACTGTTTTTT
- TRBJ2-7 TRBD1 TRBV6-5 CATSGTEGFF TGTGCCACGTCCGGGACAGAGGGATTCTTC
- TRBJ1-2 - TRBV6-4 CASNPPGISDYGYTF TGTGCCAGCAATCCCCCAGGGATAAGCGACTATGGCTACACCTTC
- TRBJ2-1 TRBD1 TRBV9 CASSVDRGSYNEQFF TGTGCCAGCAGCGTAGACAGGGGGTCCTACAATGAGCAGTTCTTC
- TRBJ2-1 TRBD2 TRBV7-2 CASSPQRGAMSYNEQFF TGTGCCAGCAGCCCGCAGCGGGGGGCGATGTCCTACAATGAGCAGTTCTTC
few TRBJ1-1 - TRBV19 CASSIDRNTEAFF TGTGCCAGTAGTATTGACAGGAACACTGAAGCTTTCTTT
- TRBJ2-2 TRBD2 TRBV4-1 CASSQTGTSGRSGELFF TGCGCCAGCAGCCAAACGGGGACTAGCGGGAGGTCCGGGGAGCTGTTTTTT
- TRBJ2-6 TRBD1 TRBV10-3 CAISEGQGTFKRGANVLTF TGTGCCATCAGTGAGGGACAGGGGACTTTTAAAAGGGGGGCCAACGTCCTGACTTTC
- TRBJ1-1 - TRBV5-4 CASSFGASGAFF TGTGCCAGCAGCTTTGGGGCAAGTGGGGCTTTCTTT